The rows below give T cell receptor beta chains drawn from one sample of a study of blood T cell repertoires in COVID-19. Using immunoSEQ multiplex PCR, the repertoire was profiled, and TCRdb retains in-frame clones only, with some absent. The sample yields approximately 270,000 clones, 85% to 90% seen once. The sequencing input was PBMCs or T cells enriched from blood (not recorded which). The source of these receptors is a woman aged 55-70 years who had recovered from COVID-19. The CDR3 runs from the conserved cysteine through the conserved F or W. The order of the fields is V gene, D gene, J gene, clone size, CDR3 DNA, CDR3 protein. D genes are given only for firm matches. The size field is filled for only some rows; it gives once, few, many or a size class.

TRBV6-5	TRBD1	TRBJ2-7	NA	TGTGCCAGCAGCGTACAGGGGGTATACGAGCAGTACTTC	CASSVQGVYEQYF
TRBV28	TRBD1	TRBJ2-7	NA	TGTGCCAGCAGTTCACAGGGGGCGCGGTACGAGCAGTACTTC	CASSSQGARYEQYF
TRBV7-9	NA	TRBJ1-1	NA	TGTGCCAGCAGCTTCCTAGACTCGAACACTGAAGCTTTCTTT	CASSFLDSNTEAFF
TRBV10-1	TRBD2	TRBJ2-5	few	TGCGCCAGCAGTGGGGGTAGCGGGGAACAAGAGACCCAGTACTTC	CASSGGSGEQETQYF
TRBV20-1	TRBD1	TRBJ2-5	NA	TGCAGTGCTAGTCCCAGGGGGCGCCGGGAGACCCAGTACTTC	CSASPRGRRETQYF
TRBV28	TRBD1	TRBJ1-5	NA	TGTGCCAGCAGTACAGGGGCCAATCAGCCCCAGCATTTT	CASSTGANQPQHF
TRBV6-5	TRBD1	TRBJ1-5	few	TGTGCCAGCAGCGCACAGGGGAATCAGCCCCAGCATTTT	CASSAQGNQPQHF
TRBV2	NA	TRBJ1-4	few	TGTGCCAGCGGGCGACGGTTGGAACTGTTTTTT	CASGRRLELFF
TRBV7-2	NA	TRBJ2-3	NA	TGTGCCAGCAGCTTATTCGAGAGTAGCACAGATACGCAGTATTTT	CASSLFESSTDTQYF
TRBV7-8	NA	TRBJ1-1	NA	TGTGCCAGCAGCTTATCTCTGAACACTGAAGCTTTCTTT	CASSLSLNTEAFF
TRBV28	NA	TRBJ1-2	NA	TGTGCCAGCAGTTTATCACTCTATGGCTACACCTTC	CASSLSLYGYTF
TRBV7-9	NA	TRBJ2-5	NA	TGTGCCAGCAGCTTAGAGTCAACTATAGAGACCCAGTACTTC	CASSLESTIETQYF
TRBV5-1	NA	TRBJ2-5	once	TGCGCCAGCAGCGATCTGGCCGGGGAGACCCAGTACTTC	CASSDLAGETQYF
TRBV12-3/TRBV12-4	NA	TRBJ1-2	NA	TGTGCCAGCAGTCTTGATGAGAGGGGCTACACCTTC	CASSLDERGYTF
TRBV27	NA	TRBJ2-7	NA	TGTGCCAGCAGCCTTGAGGGCATTGGCTCCTACGAGCAGTACTTC	CASSLEGIGSYEQYF
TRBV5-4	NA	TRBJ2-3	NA	TGTGCCAGCAGCCGGGGATCCTCGGCCACGACAGATACGCAGTATTTT	CASSRGSSATTDTQYF
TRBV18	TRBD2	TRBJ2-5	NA	TGTGCCAGCTCACCGGGGGGGCAAGAGACCCAGTACTTC	CASSPGGQETQYF
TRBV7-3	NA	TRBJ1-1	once	TGTGCCAGCAGCGTTGGCCGGAACACTGAAGCTTTCTTT	CASSVGRNTEAFF
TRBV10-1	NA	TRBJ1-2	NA	TGCGCCAGCAGTGAAAGTCGAGGGCCCGGTGGCTACACCTTC	CASSESRGPGGYTF
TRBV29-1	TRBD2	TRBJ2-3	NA	TGCAGCGTTGAGGAGCTAGCGGGAAATAGAGATACGCAGTATTTT	CSVEELAGNRDTQYF
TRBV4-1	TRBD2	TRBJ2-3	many	TGCGCCAGCAGCCAAGATCCTAGCGGGAGGGTCAGTAGTACAGATACGCAGTATTTT	CASSQDPSGRVSSTDTQYF
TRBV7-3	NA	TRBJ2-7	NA	TGTGCCAGCAGCTCTCTAGAGGTTCCCCACGAGCAGTACTTC	CASSSLEVPHEQYF
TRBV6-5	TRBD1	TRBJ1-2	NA	TGTGCCAGCAGTCAGGGGGACTATGGCTACACCTTC	CASSQGDYGYTF
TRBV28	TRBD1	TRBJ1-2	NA	TGTGCCAGCAGGGGAGGGACAGGGGGCTATGGCTACACCTTC	CASRGGTGGYGYTF
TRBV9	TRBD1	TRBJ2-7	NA	TGTGCCAGCAGCGTCCAGGGGGCGGGTTACGAGCAGTACTTC	CASSVQGAGYEQYF
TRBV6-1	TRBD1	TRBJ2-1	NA	TGTGCCAGCAGTGAAGGAAGGACAGGAGATGAGCAGTTCTTC	CASSEGRTGDEQFF
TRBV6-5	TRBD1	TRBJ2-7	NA	TGTGCCACCGGGACAGGGGATGGGGGGCACTACGAGCAGTACTTC	CATGTGDGGHYEQYF
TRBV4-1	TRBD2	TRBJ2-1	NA	TGCGCCAGCAGCCAAGGCTCTAGCGGGAGACGGGATGAGCAGTTCTTC	CASSQGSSGRRDEQFF
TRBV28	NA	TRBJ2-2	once	TGTGCCAGCAGTTTAGTTTCGGACACTCCGAACACCGGGGAGCTGTTTTTT	CASSLVSDTPNTGELFF
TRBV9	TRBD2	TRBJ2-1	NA	TGTGCCAGCAGCGCCGGACTAGCGGGAAGCTCCTACAATGAGCAGTTCTTC	CASSAGLAGSSYNEQFF
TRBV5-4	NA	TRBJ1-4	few	TGTGCCAGCAGCTTGGCTTCAGGACTCTCTGAAAAACTGTTTTTT	CASSLASGLSEKLFF
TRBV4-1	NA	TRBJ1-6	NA	TGCGCCAGCAGCCAAGGGACCGGGGGTTCACCCCTCCACTTT	CASSQGTGGSPLHF
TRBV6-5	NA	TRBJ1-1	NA	TGTGCCAGCGTCGGGGGGCGCGACACTGAAGCTTTCTTT	CASVGGRDTEAFF
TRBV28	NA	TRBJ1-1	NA	TGTGCCAGCAGTCTCGACAGGAACACTGAAGCTTTCTTT	CASSLDRNTEAFF
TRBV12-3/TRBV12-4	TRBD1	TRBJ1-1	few	TGTGCCAGCAGTCCACAGGGGAGTGAAGCTTTCTTT	CASSPQGSEAFF
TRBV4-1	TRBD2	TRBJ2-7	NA	TGCGCCAGCAGCCAAGACGTCGGGGGAGGGGAGCAGTACTTC	CASSQDVGGGEQYF
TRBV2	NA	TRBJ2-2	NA	TGTGCCAGCAGTGCATCTTACAGCACCGGGGAGCTGTTTTTT	CASSASYSTGELFF
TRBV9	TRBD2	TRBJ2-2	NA	TGTGCCAGCAGACCAGCGGGGGACCCTACGACCGGGGAGCTGTTTTTT	CASRPAGDPTTGELFF